This section outlines one TCR beta chain sequence together with its context. The target antigen is unknown. The time point is: pre-treatment sample, taken before nivolumab and TIL therapy. Patients were adults with stage 4 NSCLC. The libraries were made with immunoSEQ v3. Some clones are missing from TCRdb's copy, which holds only in-frame ones; the method was immunoSEQ multiplex PCR. The sample holds about 50,000 clones, approximately 86% seen once. The ends were cut back, 2 bases at V and 2 bases at J, with 9 bases in the middle. The germline V gene encodes CDR1 MNHEY and CDR2 SVGAGI. The CDR3 runs 14 residues. This specimen comes from a study of TIL therapy for anti-PD-1-resistant metastatic lung cancer. Study details: A few tumors were EGFR-mutant and two were ALK-rearranged. Tumors carried a median roughly 1.5 non-synonymous mutations per megabase.

Overall study findings and caveats: Patients were highly selected, enriched for treatment-naive, never-smoker and oncogene-addicted cases.

Sample: blood, taken at baseline. This clonotype was sampled from a person between 25 and 79 years old with non-small cell lung cancer. The chain uses TRBV6-5 and TRBJ1-1, with a possible D match to TRBD1 (6 bases). CDR3 bases: TGTGCCAGCAGTTACAACAGGGTTAACACTGAAGCTTTCTTT. It translates to CASSYNRVNTEAFF.